The rows below give T cell receptor beta chains drawn from one sample of a study of patients and donors after allogeneic stem cell transplantation. TCRdb ran MiXCR on the RT-PCR reads and lists one entry per CDR3 protein. The sample carries 84,000 or so distinct CDR3 sequences, roughly 50% recorded once. Sequenced material: blood, either unsorted or a sorted T cell fraction (not recorded which). The receptors derive from a human donor who was either an allogeneic HSCT recipient or a stem cell or donor lymphocyte infusion donor (not recorded which). It is not recorded whose cells these are; they may come from a transplant donor. CDR3s include the opening cysteine and the closing phenylalanine or tryptophan. Fields, in order: V gene, clone size, J gene, D gene, CDR3 DNA, CDR3 protein. A D gene is named only where the DNA matches it firmly. Where a row states a size, it is once, few, many or the class of an expanded clone; other rows omit it.

V gene: TRBV25-1
clone size: -
J gene: TRBJ2-1
D gene: -
CDR3 DNA: TGTGCCAGCAGTGAATTGGGGACTTGGCAGGCCAATGAGCAGTTCTTC
CDR3 protein: CASSELGTWQANEQFF

V gene: TRBV20-1
clone size: -
J gene: TRBJ2-2
D gene: -
CDR3 DNA: TGCAGTGTTGGTAGAGCGGGTACATGGGAGACCGGGGAGCTGTTTTTT
CDR3 protein: CSVGRAGTWETGELFF

V gene: TRBV3-1
clone size: -
J gene: TRBJ2-7
D gene: -
CDR3 DNA: TGTGCCAGCAGCCAAGATAGATACGAGCAGTACTTC
CDR3 protein: CASSQDRYEQYF

V gene: TRBV9
clone size: -
J gene: TRBJ2-1
D gene: -
CDR3 DNA: TGTGCCAGCAGCACCCAGGGCTCACGAATCCATGAGCAGTTCTTC
CDR3 protein: CASSTQGSRIHEQFF

V gene: TRBV12-3/TRBV12-4
clone size: few
J gene: TRBJ1-1
D gene: -
CDR3 DNA: TGTGCCAGCAGGCAGGGGAACACTGAAGCTTTCTTT
CDR3 protein: CASRQGNTEAFF

V gene: TRBV12-3/TRBV12-4
clone size: few
J gene: TRBJ1-5
D gene: TRBD1
CDR3 DNA: TGTGCCAGCAGTTGGACAGGTCCCAATCAGCCCCAGCATTTT
CDR3 protein: CASSWTGPNQPQHF

V gene: TRBV12-3/TRBV12-4
clone size: many
J gene: TRBJ1-1
D gene: -
CDR3 DNA: TGTGCCAGCAGTTTACAGGGTACGAACACTGAAGCTTTCTTT
CDR3 protein: CASSLQGTNTEAFF

V gene: TRBV12-3/TRBV12-4
clone size: -
J gene: TRBJ1-2
D gene: -
CDR3 DNA: TGTGCAACCCGCAGGGTGGGTGGCTACACCTTC
CDR3 protein: CATRRVGGYTF

V gene: TRBV4-3
clone size: few
J gene: TRBJ1-3
D gene: -
CDR3 DNA: TGCGCCAGCAGCCAAGTGGGAAACACCATATATTTT
CDR3 protein: CASSQVGNTIYF

V gene: TRBV10-3
clone size: -
J gene: TRBJ1-2
D gene: TRBD1
CDR3 DNA: TGTGCCATCGTCGAACAGGGGCAGGACTATGGCTACACCTTC
CDR3 protein: CAIVEQGQDYGYTF

V gene: TRBV12-3/TRBV12-4
clone size: -
J gene: TRBJ1-1
D gene: -
CDR3 DNA: TGTGCCAGCAGGGGACTTGAAGCTTTCTTT
CDR3 protein: CASRGLEAFF

V gene: TRBV10-3
clone size: few
J gene: TRBJ1-2
D gene: TRBD1
CDR3 DNA: TGTGCCATCAGAGGGGACAGCAGATCCTATGGCTACACCTTC
CDR3 protein: CAIRGDSRSYGYTF

V gene: TRBV6-1
clone size: few
J gene: TRBJ1-5
D gene: TRBD1
CDR3 DNA: TGTGCCAGCAGTGCCAGGGGGCAGGCAAGCAATCAGCCCCAGCATTTT
CDR3 protein: CASSARGQASNQPQHF

V gene: TRBV29-1
clone size: few
J gene: TRBJ1-2
D gene: TRBD1
CDR3 DNA: TGCAGCGCAGGGGGCGGTAACTATGGCTACACCTTC
CDR3 protein: CSAGGGNYGYTF

V gene: TRBV5-4
clone size: -
J gene: TRBJ2-5
D gene: -
CDR3 DNA: TGTGCCAGCAGCTTGGTAGTAGATGAGACCCAGTACTTC
CDR3 protein: CASSLVVDETQYF